These 28 T cell receptor beta chains share one sample of origin, sequenced in a study of control samples from healthy donors and cancer patients. The repertoire was sequenced with immunoSEQ multiplex PCR; TCRdb's copy has only in-frame clones and lacks some. The table has some 150,000 clones, approximately 92% seen once. Source material: blood. These receptors were obtained from a woman aged 60 to 75 in good health.

The chain joins TRBV3-1 (or the pseudogene TRBV3-2) to TRBJ2-5; TRBD2 matches at 7 bases. The V gene's germline CDR1 is LGHDT and CDR2 YNNKEL (reference sequence). V dropped 1 base and J dropped 5; count of bases not matched to a gene: 7. There are 15 residues in the CDR3. The CDR3 bases are TGTGCCAGCAGCCAAGCACCGGGGGGAGGGGAGACCCAGTACTTC. Translating it yields CASSQAPGGGETQYF.

The chain is built from TRBV6-5 and TRBJ2-1; 9 bases are a match to TRBD2. Germline trimming cut 2 bases from V and 3 bases from J; bases unmatched to any gene: 5. Germline CDR1 MNHEY, CDR2 SVGAGI. This CDR3 has 16 amino acids. The CDR3 reads CASSYDLAGNYNEQFF. CDR3 sequence (DNA): TGTGCCAGCAGTTACGATCTAGCGGGGAACTACAATGAGCAGTTCTTC.

This clone was found once. The V gene is TRBV11-2, the J gene TRBJ2-5, with D uncertain. In germline, CDR1 is SGHAT, CDR2 FQNNGV. The V end was cut by 2 bases, the J end by 2 bases, with 6 bases between. The CDR3 totals 13 residues. The CDR3 DNA follows: TGTGCCAGCAGCTTAATAGGTCAAGAGACCCAGTACTTC. It translates to CASSLIGQETQYF.

The chain recombines TRBV6-5 with TRBJ2-1, with 9 bases aligning to TRBD1. In germline, CDR1 is MNHEY, CDR2 SVGAGI. With 6 bases clipped from V and 5 bases from J, the junction kept 5 bases outside the gene matches. CDR3 length: 14 amino acids. The CDR3 DNA sequence: TGTGCCAGCAGACCGGACAGGGGCGACAATGAGCAGTTCTTC. Its translation is CASRPDRGDNEQFF.

The genes are TRBV19 and TRBJ1-1; 8 bases are a match to TRBD1. Per the germline V gene, CDR1 is LNHDA and CDR2 is SQIVND (reference sequence). The CDR3 is made up of 16 amino acids. V lost 3 bases, J lost 3 bases, and 9 bases stayed unmatched. The CDR3 DNA follows: TGTGCCAGTAGTATCAGTGGGACAGGTGTTGACACTGAAGCTTTCTTT. It translates to CASSISGTGVDTEAFF.

CDR3: CASSGQLANYGYTF. CDR3 coding DNA: TGTGCCAGCAGTGGACAGCTAGCTAACTATGGCTACACCTTC. The J gene is TRBJ1-2, the V gene TRBV2, with a weak D call TRBD1 (5 bases). The CDR3 has 14 amino acids. Trimming pared 4 bases from V and 0 bases from J, leaving 9 bases between. Germline CDR1 is SNHLY and CDR2 is FYNNEI.

The chain is built from TRBV19 and TRBJ1-5; D is uncertain. The CDR3 runs to 14 residues. Germline V gives CDR1 LNHDA, CDR2 SQIVND (reference sequence). V gave up 5 bases and J gave up 9 bases, with 17 bases separating them. CDR3 DNA: TGTGCCAGTAGTGGGGAGTCTTTCACCGGGCCCCAGCATTTT. Residues: CASSGESFTGPQHF. The full variable domain, its missing parts supplied by reference TRBV19 and TRBJ1-5, is DGGITQSPKYLFRKEGQNVTLSCEQNLNHDAMYWYRQDPGQGLRLIYYSQIVNDFQKGDIAEGYSVSREKKESFPLTVTSAQKNPTAFYLCASSGESFTGPQHFGDGTRLSIL.

J is TRBJ2-7 and V is TRBV2; unclear D gene. Germline V gene lookup returns CDR1 SNHLY and CDR2 FYNNEI. The V and J ends lost 1 base and 8 bases respectively, with 15 bases between them. The CDR3 is made up of 14 amino acids. The CDR3 DNA sequence: TGTGCCAGCAGTGAAGTAGGGCAGGCCGGCAAGCAGTACTTC. Its protein is CASSEVGQAGKQYF.

The genes are TRBV12-3 or TRBV12-4 and TRBJ1-1, with 7 bases fitting TRBD1. V lost 5 bases and J lost 7; bases outside the gene matches: 4. The CDR3 covers 12 residues. The DNA for the CDR3 is TGTGCCAGCAGTGCAGGGGGGTATGAAGCTTTCTTT. It specifies CASSAGGYEAFF.

The J gene is TRBJ1-4, the V gene TRBV7-6, with 7 bases matching TRBD1. Trimming at V came to 5 bases and at J to 4 bases, leaving 7 bases not matched to a gene. Germline lookup yields CDR1 SGHVS and CDR2 FNYEAQ. This CDR3 comprises 15 residues. The CDR3 nucleotides read TGTGCCAGCAGCCCCCTTTCAGGGGGTAATGAAAAACTGTTTTTT. Protein sequence: CASSPLSGGNEKLFF.

The genes are TRBV7-9 and TRBJ2-3; no clear D. The CDR3 spans 15 residues. Trimming cost V 5 bases and J 3 bases, with 15 bases left between them. Germline CDR1 and CDR2: SEHNR and FQNEAQ (reference sequence). DNA of the CDR3: TGTGCCAGCAGCCCCAGTGAAGGGCAGACAGATACGCAGTATTTT. This codes for CASSPSEGQTDTQYF.

The chain employs TRBV5-1 and TRBJ2-1; possibly TRBD2 for D (5 bases). CDR1 SGHRS and CDR2 YFSETQ come from the germline V gene. The germline V and J ends were trimmed by 0 bases and 0 bases, with 10 bases remaining between them. This CDR3 spans 16 amino acids. Here the CDR3 DNA reads TGCGCCAGCAGCTTGGGAGGTGGGAGCTCCTACAATGAGCAGTTCTTC. It yields the protein CASSLGGGSSYNEQFF. Drawing the rest from reference TRBV5-1 and TRBJ2-1, the complete variable domain is KAGVTQTPRYLIKTRGQQVTLSCSPISGHRSVSWYQQTPGQGLQFLFEYFSETQRNKGNFPGRFSGRQFSNSRSEMNVSTLELGDSALYLCASSLGGGSSYNEQFFGPGTRLTVL.

The V gene is TRBV9, the J gene TRBJ1-3, with D hard to call. The CDR3 has 13 residues. Trimming shortened V by 3 bases and J by 4 bases, and 8 bases separated the two germline ends. From germline, CDR1 is SGDLS and CDR2 YYNGEE. DNA for the CDR3: TGTGCCAGCAGCGGCCCGGGGGGAAACACCATATATTTT. It specifies CASSGPGGNTIYF.

The chain uses TRBV30 and TRBJ2-7; possible D gene TRBD2, 6 bases. Per the germline V gene, CDR1 is GTSNPN and CDR2 is SVGIG (reference sequence). The CDR3 is 14 amino acids. Between the trimmed V and J ends, which lost 3 bases and 7 bases, there was a span of 19 bases. Written as DNA, the CDR3 is TGTGCCTGGAGGGGGACTGGCCTCTTGCGAGAGCAGTACTTC. Translating gives CAWRGTGLLREQYF.

The chain is built from TRBV7-9 and TRBJ1-2, with no clear D. This CDR3 contains 11 residues. Trimming shortened V by 7 bases and J by 7 bases, and 10 bases separated the two germline ends. CDR1 and CDR2 from the germline V gene are SEHNR and FQNEAQ (reference sequence). The CDR3 region has the DNA TGTGCCAGCACAGGAGTTCGTGGCTACACCTTC. It encodes CASTGVRGYTF.

This clone was seen once. The rearrangement uses TRBV11-3 and TRBJ1-1; D ambiguous. Germline lookup yields CDR1 SGHNT and CDR2 YENEEA. V lost 0 bases to trimming and J lost 3 bases, with 5 bases between them. The CDR3 runs 13 residues. The CDR3 DNA is TGTGCCAGCAGCTTAGATTGGGACACTGAAGCTTTCTTT. Protein product: CASSLDWDTEAFF.

CDR3 sequence reads: CTSSPRLAGENNEQFF. CDR3 nucleotide sequence: TGCACCAGCAGCCCAAGACTAGCGGGGGAGAACAATGAGCAGTTCTTC. This rearrangement joins TRBV1 to TRBJ2-1; the D call of TRBD2 is as the table states it, not checked on the DNA. TRBV1 is marked as a pseudogene. The CDR3 is 16 amino acids.

The V call is TRBV7-2, the J call TRBJ1-2; D is possibly TRBD1 (6 bases). Germline CDR1 SGHTA, CDR2 FQGNSA. V was clipped by 3 bases and J by 3 bases, with 17 bases between them. The CDR3 is made up of 16 amino acids. In DNA form, the CDR3 reads TGTGCCAGCAGCTTCTCAGTAAGACAGGCGGACTATGGCTACACCTTC. Translated, it gives CASSFSVRQADYGYTF. Using reference TRBV7-2 and TRBJ1-2 for the parts outside the CDR3, the full variable domain is GAGVSQSPSNKVTEKGKDVELRCDPISGHTALYWYRQSLGQGLEFLIYFQGNSAPDKSGLPSDRFSAERTGGSVSTLTIQRTQQEDSAVYLCASSFSVRQADYGYTFGSGTRLTVV.

This chain uses TRBV5-6 with TRBJ1-6, with 8 positions matching TRBD1. From germline, CDR1 is SGHDT and CDR2 YYEEEE. J was trimmed by 6 bases and V by 3 bases; bases with no gene match: 5. The CDR3 loop spans 15 amino acids. CDR3 amino acids: CASSSRTGPNSPLHF. CDR3 DNA sequence: TGTGCCAGCAGCTCACGGACAGGGCCTAATTCACCCCTCCACTTT.

This sequence joins TRBV5-1 and TRBJ1-6; D gene uncertain. V lost 3 bases and J lost 5, with 12 bases in between. Germline V lookup: CDR1 SGHRS, CDR2 YFSETQ. The CDR3 extends over 15 amino acids. The CDR3 DNA reads as TGCGCCAGCAGCTCGATGACAAGTAATAATTCACCCCTCCACTTT. Its protein product is CASSSMTSNNSPLHF.

The chain recombines TRBV19 with TRBJ1-1; 7 bases align to TRBD1. The CDR3 totals 15 residues. Per the germline V gene, CDR1 is LNHDA and CDR2 is SQIVND (reference sequence). V dropped 7 bases and J dropped 4; count of bases not matched to a gene: 12. The CDR3 protein is CASTAVTGSGTEAFF. The DNA for the CDR3 is TGTGCCAGTACCGCAGTGACAGGGTCGGGCACTGAAGCTTTCTTT.

J is TRBJ1-6 and V is TRBV30; no clear D gene. Trimming removed 5 bases at V and 7 bases at J, with 15 bases between. The CDR3 extends over 14 amino acids. Germline V gene sequence: CDR1 GTSNPN, CDR2 SVGIG (reference sequence). DNA for the CDR3: TGTGCCTGGGGCATTACTACCCTAAATTCACCCCTCCACTTT. It yields the protein CAWGITTLNSPLHF.

This sequence joins TRBV7-9 and TRBJ2-2, with D perhaps matching TRBD1 (5 bases). With 0 bases removed from V and 3 bases from J, the gap between germline ends came to 5 bases. This CDR3 contains 14 residues. Germline V gene lookup returns CDR1 SEHNR and CDR2 FQNEAQ (reference sequence). CDR3 DNA sequence: TGTGCCAGCAGCTTAGCAGGGGACACCGGGGAGCTGTTTTTT. This codes for CASSLAGDTGELFF.

This chain uses TRBV5-1 with TRBJ1-1; D is possibly TRBD1 (6 bases). This CDR3 comprises 14 residues. Trimming removed 0 bases from V and 1 base from J, with 7 bases in between. Germline V CDR1 and CDR2: SGHRS, YFSETQ. DNA of the CDR3: TGCGCCAGCAGCTTGGCGGACAGGAACACTGAAGCTTTCTTT. It is translated as CASSLADRNTEAFF. The full variable domain, with the rest looked up from reference TRBV5-1 and TRBJ1-1, is KAGVTQTPRYLIKTRGQQVTLSCSPISGHRSVSWYQQTPGQGLQFLFEYFSETQRNKGNFPGRFSGRQFSNSRSEMNVSTLELGDSALYLCASSLADRNTEAFFGQGTRLTVV.

J is TRBJ2-7 and V is TRBV2, with unresolved D. Germline CDR1 and CDR2: SNHLY and FYNNEI. The CDR3 is 14 amino acids. V lost 8 bases and J lost 0, with 14 bases in between. The chain's CDR3 is CASCGPSSSYEQYF. CDR3 in DNA: TGTGCCAGCTGCGGACCTTCTTCCTCCTACGAGCAGTACTTC.

The gene calls are TRBV7-2 and TRBJ2-7; D is uncertain. Deletions cut 4 bases from V and 6 bases from J, with 13 bases between. From germline, CDR1 is SGHTA and CDR2 FQGNSA. The CDR3 spans 13 residues. The CDR3 is CASSSPLIFEQYF. In DNA form, the CDR3 reads TGTGCCAGCAGCTCGCCCCTAATTTTCGAGCAGTACTTC.

The chain recombines TRBV21-1 with TRBJ2-3; the table's D gene call, TRBD2, was not cross checked with the DNA. TRBV21-1 is tagged as a pseudogene. The CDR3 runs 17 residues. CDR3 amino acids: CASSKGRTSGCTDTQYF. Written as DNA, the CDR3 is TGTGCCAGCAGCAAAGGCAGGACTAGCGGGTGCACAGATACGCAGTATTTT.

The rearrangement links TRBV11-3 to TRBJ2-1; D call uncertain. The CDR3 runs to 13 residues. Germline V gives CDR1 SGHNT, CDR2 YENEEA. With 4 bases removed from V and 5 bases from J, the gap between germline ends came to 9 bases. The CDR3 sequence is CASSSPFHNEQFF. The CDR3 nucleotides are TGTGCCAGCAGCTCCCCTTTTCACAATGAGCAGTTCTTC.